The sequence of this TCR beta chain was determined in a study of shared clonotypes between healthy human individuals. Sequenced by immunoSEQ multiplex PCR; TCRdb stores in-frame clones only, minus some. The sample has under 1,100,000 clones, 75% seen once. This CDR3 region has 13 residues. Deletions cut 2 bases from V and 5 bases from J, with 9 bases between. Germline values: CDR1 MNHEY, CDR2 SVGAGI. About this clone: Its antigen is not known. This sample also contains other DNA sequences that code for the same CDR3.

Findings and limits, study-wide: Expectations were that clonotype sharing among donors would be affected by sequencing depth. The sharing of about 5% of naive CD4 clonotypes was seen across a few donors. Across subsets, estimated richness was generally greater for naive than for memory populations.

Specimen: memory CD4+ T cells sorted from blood. This sample's subset: CD45RA-negative fraction. V usage is TRBV6-5 and J usage is TRBJ1-2; no firm D call. The source is a man aged 18-30 years in good health. CDR3 sequence: CASSYEGGYGYTF. The DNA of the CDR3 is TGTGCCAGCAGTTACGAGGGTGGTTATGGCTACACCTTC.